The clone carrying this TCR beta chain showed up just once. Trimming at V came to 5 bases and at J to 3 bases, leaving 6 bases not matched to a gene. The length of the CDR3 is 14 residues. CDR1 SGHTA and CDR2 FQGTGA come from the germline V gene. This specimen comes from a study of blood T cell repertoires in COVID-19. TCRdb keeps only in-frame clones here, not all; method: immunoSEQ multiplex PCR. The data hold tens of thousands of clones, with 82% observed a single time. The TCR comes from a human donor in a cohort sampled during active COVID-19. Material for sequencing was peripheral blood. The chain employs TRBV7-3 and TRBJ2-7; TRBD1 matches at 8 bases. CDR3 protein: CASSRGGQGYEQYF. The CDR3 DNA sequence: TGTGCCAGCAGCAGGGGAGGACAGGGCTACGAGCAGTACTTC.